The 29 T cell receptor beta chains below come from one sample, sequenced in a study of shared clonotypes between healthy human individuals. Sequenced by immunoSEQ multiplex PCR; TCRdb stores in-frame clones only, minus some. The sample holds roughly 1 million clones, 70% to 80% seen once. The specimen sequenced was memory CD4+ T cells from PBMCs. Noted subset: CD45RA-negative fraction. All receptors derive from a man aged 18 to 30 in good health. Some clones in this sample may be carry-over from other donors' samples.

CDR3 region: CASSPQTSSYNEQFF. The CDR3 DNA is TGTGCCAGCAGTCCCCAGACTAGCTCCTACAATGAGCAGTTCTTC. The chain combines TRBV6-6 with TRBJ2-1; tentative D call: TRBD2 (6 bases). Germline CDR1 reads MNHNY; CDR2 reads SVGAGI (reference sequence). This CDR3 is 15 amino acids long. With 5 bases removed from V and 0 bases from J, the gap between germline ends came to 11 bases.

The rearrangement joins TRBV18 to TRBJ2-1; 12 nucleotides match TRBD2. There are 18 residues in the CDR3. The V segment lost 4 bases and the J segment 5 bases; nucleotides outside the gene matches: 12. Germline V CDR1 and CDR2: KGHSH, LQKENI. This CDR3 is CASSHPGLAGAYNNEQFF. In DNA, the CDR3 is TGTGCCAGCTCACACCCGGGACTAGCGGGCGCATATAACAATGAGCAGTTCTTC.

The CDR3: CASARAGTPVPLEQYF. The CDR3 bases are TGTGCCAGCGCCCGCGCCGGGACCCCGGTCCCACTCGAGCAGTACTTC. The chain combines TRBV7-3 with TRBJ2-7; D tentatively fits TRBD1 or TRBD2 (5 bases each). Trimming shortened V by 8 bases and J by 6 bases, and 26 bases separated the two germline ends. There are 16 residues in the CDR3. Germline assignment: CDR1 SGHTA and CDR2 FQGTGA.

The rearrangement links TRBV6-5 to TRBJ2-1, with 11 bases fitting TRBD2. This CDR3 contains 15 residues. Germline V gene lookup returns CDR1 MNHEY and CDR2 SVGAGI. After removal of 6 bases from V and 9 bases from J, the junction contained 10 bases not matched to a gene. CDR3 in amino acids: CASSPVAGGPGEQFF. Here the CDR3 DNA reads TGTGCCAGCAGCCCGGTAGCGGGAGGGCCGGGTGAGCAGTTCTTC.

The chain carries TRBV5-4 and TRBJ1-5; D is uncertain. The CDR3 length is 13 residues. With 0 bases removed from V and 6 bases from J, the gap between germline ends came to 7 bases. Germline loops: CDR1 SGHNT, CDR2 YYREEE (reference sequence). The CDR3 coding sequence is TGTGCCAGCAGCTTGGGGGTAACTCAGCCCCAGCATTTT. Protein sequence: CASSLGVTQPQHF.

In the case of this clone: Different DNA sequences within this sample yield the same CDR3. The chain uses TRBV5-1 and TRBJ2-1, with a possible D match to TRBD2 (5 bases). V lost 0 bases and J 1 base, leaving 5 bases between the germline ends. This CDR3 spans 14 amino acids. Germline loops: CDR1 SGHRS, CDR2 YFSETQ. The CDR3 region is CASSLGGSYNEQFF. CDR3 in DNA: TGCGCCAGCAGCTTGGGAGGGTCCTACAATGAGCAGTTCTTC. Full variable domain (remainder filled in from reference TRBV5-1 and TRBJ2-1): KAGVTQTPRYLIKTRGQQVTLSCSPISGHRSVSWYQQTPGQGLQFLFEYFSETQRNKGNFPGRFSGRQFSNSRSEMNVSTLELGDSALYLCASSLGGSYNEQFFGPGTRLTVL.

This clone has a count of ten or more. The V call is TRBV5-1, the J call TRBJ2-7, with 7 positions matching TRBD1. J lost 5 bases, V lost 1 base, and 6 bases had no gene match. Germline-derived CDR1 and CDR2 are SGHRS and YFSETQ. The length of the CDR3 is 14 residues. The CDR3 is CASSLRQGVNEQYF. As DNA, the CDR3 is TGCGCCAGCAGCTTGAGACAGGGAGTCAACGAGCAGTACTTC.

This chain joins TRBV18 and TRBJ1-4, with TRBD1 as a possible D gene (5 bases). This CDR3 has 13 amino acids. The germline CDR1 and CDR2 sequences are KGHSH and LQKENI. V shed 4 bases and J shed 7 bases, with 10 bases lying between them. The CDR3 nucleotides read TGTGCCAGCTCACAGGGGCGTTCTGAAAAACTGTTTTTT. This codes for CASSQGRSEKLFF. The variable domain in full, with the rest retrieved from reference TRBV18 and TRBJ1-4, is NAGVMQNPRHLVRRRGQEARLRCSPMKGHSHVYWYRQLPEEGLKFMVYLQKENIIDESGMPKERFSAEFPKEGPSILRIQQVVRGDSAAYFCASSQGRSEKLFFGSGTQLSVL.

This clone appeared many times. The chain couples TRBV2 to TRBJ1-2; TRBD1 might be the D (6 bases). V lost 6 bases and J lost 0, with 26 bases in between. Germline V gene sequence: CDR1 SNHLY, CDR2 FYNNEI. This CDR3 spans 19 amino acids. This chain's CDR3 is CASRFRQVQTPRANYGYTF. The CDR3 region has the DNA TGTGCCAGCAGGTTTCGACAGGTTCAGACCCCCCGAGCTAACTATGGCTACACCTTC.

V and J are TRBV7-2 and TRBJ2-1, with a weak D call TRBD1 (6 bases). The V gene's germline CDR1 is SGHTA and CDR2 FQGNSA. This CDR3 is built from 14 residues. The V and J ends lost 1 base and 8 bases respectively, with 12 bases between them. CDR3 sequence: CASSLGVQGHEQFF. CDR3 DNA: TGTGCCAGCAGCTTAGGGGTTCAGGGGCATGAGCAGTTCTTC.

The chain links TRBV7-7 to TRBJ1-1, with 10 bases that match TRBD1. The CDR3 is 13 amino acids. The V gene's germline CDR1 is SSHAT and CDR2 FNYEAQ (reference sequence). V lost 5 bases and J lost 5; bases outside the gene matches: 2. The CDR3, as DNA: TGTGCCAGCAGCCAGGACAGGGGGACTGAAGCTTTCTTT. Translation gives CASSQDRGTEAFF.

The chain recombines TRBV5-1 with TRBJ2-6, with 11 positions matching TRBD1. The CDR3 has 18 amino acids. Looked up from germline, CDR1 is SGHRS and CDR2 is YFSETQ. V lost 4 bases, J lost 0 bases, and 6 bases stayed unmatched. CDR3 region: CASSPRTGGASGANVLTF. CDR3 sequence (DNA): TGCGCCAGCAGCCCCAGGACAGGGGGCGCCTCTGGGGCCAACGTCCTGACTTTC.

The chain recombines TRBV21-1 with TRBJ1-3; the table's D call, TRBD1, was not checked against the DNA. TRBV21-1 is marked as a pseudogene. The CDR3 totals 19 residues. CDR3 nucleotides: TGTGCCAGCAGCCACAGGACAGGGACTTTCTGGTTACGTGGAAACACCATATATTTT. As protein: CASSHRTGTFWLRGNTIYF.

The chain recombines TRBV18 with TRBJ2-7, with D possibly being TRBD1 (5 bases). The germline CDR1 and CDR2 sequences are KGHSH and LQKENI. Trimming took off 5 bases at V and 0 bases at J, with 11 bases between the two ends. The CDR3 length is 14 residues. CDR3 in DNA: TGTGCCAGCTCATATGACAGCTACTCCTACGAGCAGTACTTC. This encodes CASSYDSYSYEQYF.

The genes are TRBV4-1 and TRBJ1-4; no firm D call. The CDR3 runs 13 residues. Germline-derived CDR1 and CDR2 are MGHRA and YSYEKL. V was trimmed by 4 bases and J by 5 bases, leaving 8 bases between them. Here the CDR3 DNA reads TGCGCCAGCAGCCTAAGCCCGAATGAAAAACTGTTTTTT. Protein: CASSLSPNEKLFF.

The chain has TRBV29-1 and TRBJ2-3; 10 positions match TRBD2. Germline CDR1 and CDR2: SQVTM and ANQGSEA. The ends lost 4 bases at V and 0 bases at J; junction bases unmatched: 4. The CDR3 length is 15 residues. The CDR3 DNA sequence: TGCAGCGTTGGTCCACTAGCGGGAAGCACAGATACGCAGTATTTT. Translation gives CSVGPLAGSTDTQYF.

This chain links TRBV10-2 with TRBJ2-1, with a tentative D call TRBD2 (5 bases). Trimming stripped 3 bases from V and 3 bases from J, with 9 bases between. Per the germline V gene, CDR1 is WSHSY and CDR2 is SAAADI. This CDR3 is 14 amino acids long. Written as DNA, the CDR3 is TGCGCCAGCAGTGACACGGGGTACTACAATGAGCAGTTCTTC. Protein sequence: CASSDTGYYNEQFF.

The chain combines TRBV30 with TRBJ2-5; no firm D call. The J call is uncertain, as TRBJ2-7 better fits the DNA end. This CDR3 is built from 15 residues. Germline V gene lookup returns CDR1 GTSNPN and CDR2 SVGIG (reference sequence). CDR3: CAWSGSLLSSYEQYF. The CDR3 DNA reads as TGTGCCTGGAGTGGGTCCTTGTTGAGCTCCTACGAGCAGTACTTC.

The V and J genes are TRBV19 and TRBJ1-5, with 10 bases aligning to TRBD1. The V gene end was trimmed by 3 bases and the J gene end by 6 bases; junction bases not matched to a gene: 5. The CDR3 has 15 residues. The germline CDR1 and CDR2 sequences are LNHDA and SQIVND (reference sequence). CDR3 nucleotide sequence: TGTGCCAGTAGTATGGCGGGGACAGGGGTTCAGCCCCAGCATTTT. Protein: CASSMAGTGVQPQHF.

This clone was seen a handful of times. In nucleotides, the CDR3 is TGTGCCAGCAGCTCTGGATCAGGGGCCTATTGGGGGAATGAGCAGTTCTTC. Translation: CASSSGSGAYWGNEQFF. J is TRBJ2-1 and V is TRBV11-3; D possibly corresponds to TRBD1 (6 bases). The germline gives CDR1 SGHNT, CDR2 YENEEA. CDR3 length equals 17 residues. V lost 4 bases and J lost 7, with 23 bases in between.

The chain uses TRBV2 and TRBJ2-5; 7 bases align to TRBD1. V trimming: 4 bases; J trimming: 5 bases; junction bases outside the gene matches: 10. This CDR3 has 15 amino acids. Germline values: CDR1 SNHLY, CDR2 FYNNEI. CDR3 loop: CASSGNRGSQETQYF. CDR3 coding DNA: TGTGCCAGCAGTGGCAACAGGGGTTCGCAGGAGACCCAGTACTTC.

The chain combines TRBV4-2 with TRBJ2-1; maybe TRBD2 (5 bases). Germline V gene lookup returns CDR1 LGHNA and CDR2 YNFKEQ. This CDR3 comprises 17 residues. Trimming removed 1 base at V and 3 bases at J, with 16 bases between. The CDR3 loop is CASSQGMTGTFYNEQFF. The CDR3 region has the DNA TGTGCCAGCAGCCAAGGGATGACGGGAACTTTCTACAATGAGCAGTTCTTC.

This chain links TRBV28 with TRBJ1-2; 11 bases match TRBD1. Trimming removed 8 bases from V and 2 bases from J; junction bases left unmatched: 4. CDR3 length equals 14 residues. Per germline, CDR1 MDHEN and CDR2 SYDVKM. CDR3 DNA: TGTGCCAGCGGACAGGGGGCGTTCAACTATGGCTACACCTTC. Protein sequence: CASGQGAFNYGYTF.

The J gene is TRBJ2-1, the V gene TRBV7-3; no reliable D call. The CDR3 loop spans 14 amino acids. Germline V gene data show CDR1 as SGHTA and CDR2 as FQGTGA. V lost 5 bases, J lost 8 bases, and 16 bases lay in between. The CDR3 DNA is TGTGCCAGCAGCGACCGACCGTTCTCGTATGAGCAGTTCTTC. Its protein product is CASSDRPFSYEQFF.

The CDR3 DNA reads as TGTGCCAGCAGCCAACCAAGGAGAGGAAATCAGCCCCAGCATTTT. Protein: CASSQPRRGNQPQHF. The rearrangement links TRBV28 to TRBJ1-5; unclear D gene. The V end lost 6 bases, the J end lost 4 bases, and 16 bases lay between the germline ends. This CDR3 has 15 amino acids. Germline V gives CDR1 MDHEN, CDR2 SYDVKM.

V usage is TRBV19 and J usage is TRBJ2-1; 12 nucleotides align to TRBD2. This CDR3 is 17 amino acids long. Trimming cost V 7 bases and J 4 bases; bases outside gene matches: 11. The germline gives CDR1 LNHDA, CDR2 SQIVND (reference sequence). The CDR3 nucleotides are TGTGCCAGTACCGCTAGCGGGAGGGGGCCTACATACAATGAGCAGTTCTTC. Protein sequence: CASTASGRGPTYNEQFF.

The J gene is TRBJ1-4, the V gene TRBV18; D perhaps matches TRBD1 (5 bases). Germline V gene lookup returns CDR1 KGHSH and CDR2 LQKENI. The CDR3 has 13 amino acids. The germline V and J ends were trimmed by 0 bases and 8 bases, with 7 bases remaining between them. The CDR3 is CASSPPGGEKLFF. CDR3 coding DNA: TGTGCCAGCTCACCACCTGGGGGAGAAAAACTGTTTTTT.

The chain uses TRBV28 and TRBJ2-1, with D unclear. Germline assignment: CDR1 MDHEN and CDR2 SYDVKM. CDR3 length: 14 residues. V lost 7 bases and J lost 4, with 14 bases in between. The CDR3 DNA reads TGTGCCAGCATTAGATCGACCAATTACAATGAGCAGTTCTTC. Protein sequence: CASIRSTNYNEQFF.

There are a few counts of this clone. The genes are TRBV18 and TRBJ1-2; 8 positions agree with TRBD1. CDR1 is KGHSH and CDR2 is LQKENI in the germline V gene. The trim removed 5 bases at V and 3 bases at J, leaving 2 bases unmatched. This CDR3 is 13 amino acids long. CDR3 region: CASSSDRDYGYTF. CDR3 sequence (DNA): TGTGCCAGCTCATCGGACAGGGACTATGGCTACACCTTC.